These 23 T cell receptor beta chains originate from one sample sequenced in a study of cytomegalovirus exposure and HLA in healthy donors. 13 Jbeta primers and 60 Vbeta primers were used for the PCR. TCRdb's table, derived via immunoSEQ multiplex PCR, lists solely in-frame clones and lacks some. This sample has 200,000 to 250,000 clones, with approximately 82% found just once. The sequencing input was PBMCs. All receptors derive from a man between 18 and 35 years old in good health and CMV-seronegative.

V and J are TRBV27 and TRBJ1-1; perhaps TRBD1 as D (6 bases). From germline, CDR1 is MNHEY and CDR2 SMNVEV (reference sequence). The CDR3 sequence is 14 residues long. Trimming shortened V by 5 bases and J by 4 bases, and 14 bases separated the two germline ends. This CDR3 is CASSPSGHTTEAFF. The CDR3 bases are TGTGCCAGCAGTCCCTCGGGACATACCACTGAAGCTTTCTTT.

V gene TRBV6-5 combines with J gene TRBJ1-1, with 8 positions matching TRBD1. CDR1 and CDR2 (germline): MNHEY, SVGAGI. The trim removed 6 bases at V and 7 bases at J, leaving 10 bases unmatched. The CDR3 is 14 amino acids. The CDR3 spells CASSSTGEGNEAFF. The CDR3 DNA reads TGTGCCAGCAGCTCGACAGGGGAGGGAAATGAAGCTTTCTTT.

The CDR3: CASSRNRRRDNEKLFF. In DNA form, the CDR3 reads TGTGCCAGTAGTCGGAACAGGCGTAGAGATAATGAAAAACTGTTTTTT. The chain combines TRBV19 with TRBJ1-4, with D possibly TRBD1 on 5 matching bases. Trimming shortened V by 5 bases and J by 4 bases, and 17 bases separated the two germline ends. The length of the CDR3 is 16 residues. Germline V gene lookup returns CDR1 LNHDA and CDR2 SQIVND (reference sequence). Full variable domain (remainder filled in from reference TRBV19 and TRBJ1-4): DGGITQSPKYLFRKEGQNVTLSCEQNLNHDAMYWYRQDPGQGLRLIYYSQIVNDFQKGDIAEGYSVSREKKESFPLTVTSAQKNPTAFYLCASSRNRRRDNEKLFFGSGTQLSVL.

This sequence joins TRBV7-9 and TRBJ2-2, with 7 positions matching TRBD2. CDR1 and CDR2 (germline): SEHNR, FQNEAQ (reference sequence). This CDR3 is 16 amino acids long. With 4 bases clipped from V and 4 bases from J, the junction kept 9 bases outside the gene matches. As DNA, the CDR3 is TGTGCCAGCAGCTCGGGGGGAGAGGGGCCCACCGGGGAGCTGTTTTTT. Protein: CASSSGGEGPTGELFF.

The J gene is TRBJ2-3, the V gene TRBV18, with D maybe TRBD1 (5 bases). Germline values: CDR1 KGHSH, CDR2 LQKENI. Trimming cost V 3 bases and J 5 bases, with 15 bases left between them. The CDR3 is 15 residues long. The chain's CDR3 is CASSPNPLGEDTQYF. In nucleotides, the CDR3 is TGTGCCAGCTCACCGAATCCATTAGGGGAAGATACGCAGTATTTT.

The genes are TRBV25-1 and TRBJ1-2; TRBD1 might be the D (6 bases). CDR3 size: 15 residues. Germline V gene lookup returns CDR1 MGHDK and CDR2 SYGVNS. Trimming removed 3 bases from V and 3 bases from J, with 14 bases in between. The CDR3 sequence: CASSDGGAQDYGYTF. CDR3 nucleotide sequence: TGTGCCAGCAGTGATGGGGGGGCGCAGGACTATGGCTACACCTTC.

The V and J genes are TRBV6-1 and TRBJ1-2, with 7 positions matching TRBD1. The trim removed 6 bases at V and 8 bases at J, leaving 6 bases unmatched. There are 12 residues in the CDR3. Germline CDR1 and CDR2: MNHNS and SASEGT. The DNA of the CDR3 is TGTGCCAGCAGCGTACAGGGGAACGGCTACACCTTC. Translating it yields CASSVQGNGYTF.

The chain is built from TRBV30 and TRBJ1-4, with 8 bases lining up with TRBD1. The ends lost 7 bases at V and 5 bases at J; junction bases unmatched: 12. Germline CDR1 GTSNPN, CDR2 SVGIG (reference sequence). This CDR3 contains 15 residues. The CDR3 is CALGQGGNPNEKLFF. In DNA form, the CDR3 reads TGTGCCTTAGGACAGGGAGGAAACCCCAATGAAAAACTGTTTTTT.

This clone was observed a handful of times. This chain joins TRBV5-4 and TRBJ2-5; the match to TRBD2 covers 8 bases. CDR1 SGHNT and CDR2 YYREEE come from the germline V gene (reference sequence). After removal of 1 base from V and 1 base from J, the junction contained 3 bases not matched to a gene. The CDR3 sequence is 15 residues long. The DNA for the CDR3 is TGTGCCAGCAGCTTGCAGCTAGCGGGCCAAGAGACCCAGTACTTC. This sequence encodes CASSLQLAGQETQYF.

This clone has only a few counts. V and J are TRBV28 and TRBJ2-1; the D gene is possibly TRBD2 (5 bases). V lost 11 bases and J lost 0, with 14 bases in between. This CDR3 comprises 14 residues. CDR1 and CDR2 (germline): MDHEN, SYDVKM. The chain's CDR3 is CAARGQNSYNEQFF. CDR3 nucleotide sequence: TGTGCCGCCCGCGGGCAAAACTCCTACAATGAGCAGTTCTTC.

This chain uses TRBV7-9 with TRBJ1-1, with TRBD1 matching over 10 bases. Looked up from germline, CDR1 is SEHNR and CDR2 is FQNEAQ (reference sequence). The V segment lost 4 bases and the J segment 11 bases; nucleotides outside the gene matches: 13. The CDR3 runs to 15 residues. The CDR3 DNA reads TGTGCCAGCAGCTCGAGGGGCGGGACAGGGGTGTTTGCTTTCTTT. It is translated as CASSSRGGTGVFAFF. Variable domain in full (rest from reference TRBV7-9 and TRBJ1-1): DTGVSQNPRHKITKRGQNVTFRCDPISEHNRLYWYRQTLGQGPEFLTYFQNEAQLEKSRLLSDRFSAERPKGSFSTLEIQRTEQGDSAMYLCASSSRGGTGVFAFFGQGTRLTVV.

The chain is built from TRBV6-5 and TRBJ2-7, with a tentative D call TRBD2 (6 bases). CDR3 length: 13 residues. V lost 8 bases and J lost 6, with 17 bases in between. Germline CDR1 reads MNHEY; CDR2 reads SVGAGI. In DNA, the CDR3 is TGTGCCAGCGCGGGCGGGGAAGGCTCCGAGCAGTACTTC. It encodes CASAGGEGSEQYF.

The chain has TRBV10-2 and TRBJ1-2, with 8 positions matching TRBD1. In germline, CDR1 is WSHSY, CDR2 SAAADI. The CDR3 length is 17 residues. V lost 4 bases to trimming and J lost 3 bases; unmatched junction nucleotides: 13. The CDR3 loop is CASSVRQGKVNDYGYTF. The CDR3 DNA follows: TGCGCCAGCAGTGTAAGACAGGGGAAGGTTAATGACTATGGCTACACCTTC.

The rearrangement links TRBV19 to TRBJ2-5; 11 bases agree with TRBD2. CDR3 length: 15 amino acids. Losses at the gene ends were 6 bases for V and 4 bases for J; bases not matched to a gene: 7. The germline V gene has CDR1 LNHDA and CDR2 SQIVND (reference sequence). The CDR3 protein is CASSSTGTSGETQYF. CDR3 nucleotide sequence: TGTGCCAGTAGCTCAACCGGGACTAGCGGAGAGACCCAGTACTTC.

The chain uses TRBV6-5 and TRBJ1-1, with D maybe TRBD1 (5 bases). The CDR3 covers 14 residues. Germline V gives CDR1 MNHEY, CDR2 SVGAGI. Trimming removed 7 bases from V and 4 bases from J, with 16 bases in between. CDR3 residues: CASTSYGGSTEAFF. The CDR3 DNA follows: TGTGCCAGCACCTCTTACGGGGGTAGCACTGAAGCTTTCTTT.

The CDR3 here is CASSEPWRTGYYEQYF. CDR3 nucleotides: TGTGCCAGCAGTGAACCGTGGAGGACAGGGTACTACGAGCAGTACTTC. The chain employs TRBV6-1 and TRBJ2-7, with 8 bases identical to TRBD1. Germline values: CDR1 MNHNS, CDR2 SASEGT. After removal of 2 bases from V and 3 bases from J, the junction contained 9 bases not matched to a gene. CDR3 size: 16 residues.

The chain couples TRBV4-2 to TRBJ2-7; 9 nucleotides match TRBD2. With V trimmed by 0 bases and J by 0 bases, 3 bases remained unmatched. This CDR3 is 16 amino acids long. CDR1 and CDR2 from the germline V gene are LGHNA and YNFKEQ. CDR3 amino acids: CASSQESSGVSYEQYF. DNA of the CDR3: TGTGCCAGCAGCCAAGAATCTAGCGGGGTCTCCTACGAGCAGTACTTC.

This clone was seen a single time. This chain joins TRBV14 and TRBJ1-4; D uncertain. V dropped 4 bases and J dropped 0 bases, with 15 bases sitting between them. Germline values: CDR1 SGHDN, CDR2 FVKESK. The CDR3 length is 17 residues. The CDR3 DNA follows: TGTGCCAGCAGCCCGGAACGCGGGCATACAACTAATGAAAAACTGTTTTTT. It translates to CASSPERGHTTNEKLFF.

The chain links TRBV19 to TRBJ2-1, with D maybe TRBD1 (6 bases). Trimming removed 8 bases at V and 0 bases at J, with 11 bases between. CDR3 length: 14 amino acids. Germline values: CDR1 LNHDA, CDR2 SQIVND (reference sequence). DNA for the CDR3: TGTGCCAGTTCCACAGGGAGCTCCTACAATGAGCAGTTCTTC. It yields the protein CASSTGSSYNEQFF.

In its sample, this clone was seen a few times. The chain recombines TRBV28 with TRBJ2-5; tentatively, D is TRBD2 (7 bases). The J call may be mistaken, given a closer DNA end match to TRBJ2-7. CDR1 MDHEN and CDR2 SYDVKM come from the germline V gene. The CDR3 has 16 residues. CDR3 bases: TGTGCCAGCAACCCCGTAGGGGGGGTCGGCTCCTACGAGCAGTACTTC. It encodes CASNPVGGVGSYEQYF.

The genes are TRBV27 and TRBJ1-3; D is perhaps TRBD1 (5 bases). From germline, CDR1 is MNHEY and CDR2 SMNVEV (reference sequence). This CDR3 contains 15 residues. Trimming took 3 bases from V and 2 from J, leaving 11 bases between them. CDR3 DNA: TGTGCCAGCAGTTTCAGCGGGGCGGCTGGAAACACCATATATTTT. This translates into CASSFSGAAGNTIYF.

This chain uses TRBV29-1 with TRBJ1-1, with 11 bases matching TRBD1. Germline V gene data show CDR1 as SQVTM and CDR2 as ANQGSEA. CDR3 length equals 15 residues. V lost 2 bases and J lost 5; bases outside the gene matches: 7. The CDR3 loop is CSVESEDRGPTEAFF. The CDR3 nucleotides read TGCAGCGTTGAAAGCGAGGACAGGGGGCCTACTGAAGCTTTCTTT.

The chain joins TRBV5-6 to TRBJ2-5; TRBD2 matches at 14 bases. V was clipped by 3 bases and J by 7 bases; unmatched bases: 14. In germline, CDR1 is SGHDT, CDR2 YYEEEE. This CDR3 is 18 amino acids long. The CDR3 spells CASSSEGLAGVTDVTQYF. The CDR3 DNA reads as TGTGCCAGCAGCTCAGAGGGACTAGCGGGAGTGACAGATGTGACCCAGTACTTC.